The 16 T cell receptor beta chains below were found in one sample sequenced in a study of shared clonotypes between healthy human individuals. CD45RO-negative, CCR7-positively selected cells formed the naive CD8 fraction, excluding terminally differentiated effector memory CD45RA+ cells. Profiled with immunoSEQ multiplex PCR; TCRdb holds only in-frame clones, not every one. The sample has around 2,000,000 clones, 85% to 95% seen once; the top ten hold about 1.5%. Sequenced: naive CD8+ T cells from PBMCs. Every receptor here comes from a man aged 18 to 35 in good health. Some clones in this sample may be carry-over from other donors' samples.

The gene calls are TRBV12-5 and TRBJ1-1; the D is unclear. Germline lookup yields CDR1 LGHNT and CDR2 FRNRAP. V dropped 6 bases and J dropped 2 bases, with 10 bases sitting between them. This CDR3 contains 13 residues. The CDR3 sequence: CASGHDGNTEAFF. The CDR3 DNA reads TGTGCTAGTGGCCACGACGGTAACACTGAAGCTTTCTTT.

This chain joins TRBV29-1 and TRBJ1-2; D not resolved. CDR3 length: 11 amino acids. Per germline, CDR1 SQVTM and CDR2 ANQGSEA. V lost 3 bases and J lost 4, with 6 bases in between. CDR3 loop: CSVESLYGYTF. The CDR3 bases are TGCAGCGTTGAGTCACTCTATGGCTACACCTTC.

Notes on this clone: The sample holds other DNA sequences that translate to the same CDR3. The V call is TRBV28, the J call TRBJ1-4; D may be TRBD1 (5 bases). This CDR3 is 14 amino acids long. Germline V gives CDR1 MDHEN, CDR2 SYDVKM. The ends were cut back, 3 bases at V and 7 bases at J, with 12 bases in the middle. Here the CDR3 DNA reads TGTGCCAGCAGTTTGGGGGGATGGGGTGAAAAACTGTTTTTT. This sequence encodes CASSLGGWGEKLFF.

DNA for the CDR3: TGTGCCAGCAGTCTCCTCCTGGGGAGGCCCAATGAGCAGTTCTTC. Encoded protein: CASSLLLGRPNEQFF. The chain combines TRBV28 with TRBJ2-1, with a possible D match to TRBD2 (6 bases). Germline V gene sequence: CDR1 MDHEN, CDR2 SYDVKM. The CDR3 loop spans 15 amino acids. Trimming removed 5 bases at V and 6 bases at J, with 17 bases between.

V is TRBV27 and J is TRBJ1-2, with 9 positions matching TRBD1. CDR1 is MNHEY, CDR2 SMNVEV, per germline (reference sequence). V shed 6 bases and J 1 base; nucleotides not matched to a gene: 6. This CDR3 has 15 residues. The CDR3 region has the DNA TGTGCCAGCAGCCCGACAGGGGGTCGTAACTATGGCTACACCTTC. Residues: CASSPTGGRNYGYTF.

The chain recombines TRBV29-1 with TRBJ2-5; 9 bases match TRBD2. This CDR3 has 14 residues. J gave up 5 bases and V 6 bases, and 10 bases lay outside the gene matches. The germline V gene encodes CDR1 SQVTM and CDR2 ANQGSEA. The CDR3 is CSVIAGVNAETQYF. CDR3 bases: TGCAGCGTGATAGCGGGAGTTAATGCCGAGACCCAGTACTTC.

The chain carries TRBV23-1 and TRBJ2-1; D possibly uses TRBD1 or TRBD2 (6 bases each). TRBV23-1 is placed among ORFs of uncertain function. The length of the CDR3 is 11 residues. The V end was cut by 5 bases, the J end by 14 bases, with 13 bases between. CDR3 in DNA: TGCGCCAGCAGTACGGGGGCCTCGGAGTTCTTC. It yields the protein CASSTGASEFF.

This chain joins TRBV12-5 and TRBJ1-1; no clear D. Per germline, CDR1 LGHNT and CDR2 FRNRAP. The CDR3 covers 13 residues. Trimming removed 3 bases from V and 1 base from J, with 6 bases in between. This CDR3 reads CASGFYPNTEAFF. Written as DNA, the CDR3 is TGTGCTAGTGGTTTTTACCCGAACACTGAAGCTTTCTTT.

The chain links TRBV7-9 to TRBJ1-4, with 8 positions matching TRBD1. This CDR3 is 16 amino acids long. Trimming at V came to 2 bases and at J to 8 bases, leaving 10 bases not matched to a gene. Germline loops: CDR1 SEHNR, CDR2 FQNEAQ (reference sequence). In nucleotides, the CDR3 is TGTGCCAGCAGCTTAATCGGGGGCCGGGACAGGGAAAAACTGTTTTTT. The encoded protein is CASSLIGGRDREKLFF.

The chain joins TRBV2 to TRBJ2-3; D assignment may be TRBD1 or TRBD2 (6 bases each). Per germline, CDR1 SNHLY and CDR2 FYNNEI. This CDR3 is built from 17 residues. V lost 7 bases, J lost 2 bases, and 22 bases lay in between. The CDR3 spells CASIEGGWTVDTDTQYF. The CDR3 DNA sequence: TGTGCCAGCATCGAAGGGGGGTGGACAGTGGACACAGATACGCAGTATTTT.

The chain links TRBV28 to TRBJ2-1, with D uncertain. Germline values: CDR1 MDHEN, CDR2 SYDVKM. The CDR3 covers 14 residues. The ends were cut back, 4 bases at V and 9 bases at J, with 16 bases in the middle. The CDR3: CASSSVKVGLEQFF. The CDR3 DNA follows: TGTGCCAGCAGTTCCGTGAAAGTCGGGCTTGAGCAGTTCTTC. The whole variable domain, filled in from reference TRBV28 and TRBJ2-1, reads DVKVTQSSRYLVKRTGEKVFLECVQDMDHENMFWYRQDPGLGLRLIYFSYDVKMKEKGDIPEGYSVSREKKERFSLILESASTNQTSMYLCASSSVKVGLEQFFGPGTRLTVL.

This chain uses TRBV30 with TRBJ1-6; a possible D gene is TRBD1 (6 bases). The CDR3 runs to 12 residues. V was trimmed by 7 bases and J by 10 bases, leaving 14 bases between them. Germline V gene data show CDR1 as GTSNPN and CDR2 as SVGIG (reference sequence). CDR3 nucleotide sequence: TGTGCCTATCGACAAGGGGGATCACCCCTCCACTTT. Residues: CAYRQGGSPLHF.

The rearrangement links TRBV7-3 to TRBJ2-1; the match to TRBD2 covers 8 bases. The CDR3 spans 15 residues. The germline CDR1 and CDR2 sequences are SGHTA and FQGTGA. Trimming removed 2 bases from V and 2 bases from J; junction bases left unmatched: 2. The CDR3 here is CASSLAGGAYNEQFF. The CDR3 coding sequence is TGTGCCAGCAGCTTAGCGGGGGGAGCCTACAATGAGCAGTTCTTC.

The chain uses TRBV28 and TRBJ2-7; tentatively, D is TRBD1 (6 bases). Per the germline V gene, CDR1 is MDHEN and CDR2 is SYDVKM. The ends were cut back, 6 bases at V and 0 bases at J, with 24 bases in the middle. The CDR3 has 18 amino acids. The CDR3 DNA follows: TGTGCCAGCAGCATGGGGCTGCCTCGGGTAGGGGGCTCCTACGAGCAGTACTTC. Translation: CASSMGLPRVGGSYEQYF.

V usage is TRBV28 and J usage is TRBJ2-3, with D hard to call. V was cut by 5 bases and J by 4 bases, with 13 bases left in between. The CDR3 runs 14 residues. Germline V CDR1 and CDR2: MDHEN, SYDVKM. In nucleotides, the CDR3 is TGTGCCAGCAGTCTGACTGGAAGCCCAGATACGCAGTATTTT. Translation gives CASSLTGSPDTQYF.

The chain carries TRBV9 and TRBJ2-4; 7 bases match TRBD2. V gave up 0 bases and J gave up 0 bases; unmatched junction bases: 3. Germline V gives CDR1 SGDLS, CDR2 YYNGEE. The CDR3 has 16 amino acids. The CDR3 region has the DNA TGTGCCAGCAGCGTAGCTAGCGGACTAGCCAAAAACATTCAGTACTTC. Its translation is CASSVASGLAKNIQYF.